One and the same sample provided the 30 T cell receptor beta chains below, sequenced in a study of T cells after yellow fever vaccination. From the 5' RACE reads, TCRdb called clonotypes with MiXCR, one entry per CDR3 protein. The data show about 400,000 distinct CDR3 sequences, around 6.4% seen once. Material: PBMCs, obtained 5 days after the yellow fever booster vaccination. The receptors shown here come from a man younger than 45 who received the YFV17D yellow fever vaccine.

The chain recombines TRBV25-1 with TRBJ2-7; D tentatively reads TRBD1 or TRBD2 (5 bases each). CDR1 and CDR2 (germline): MGHDK, SYGVNS. The CDR3 covers 13 residues. The ends were cut back, 6 bases at V and 7 bases at J, with 16 bases in the middle. The CDR3 spells CASSEATRGEQYF. As DNA, the CDR3 is TGTGCCAGCAGCGAAGCTACTAGGGGAGAGCAGTACTTC.

The sample holds many counts of this clonotype. J is TRBJ2-7 and V is TRBV5-1; the D gene is possibly TRBD2 (5 bases). Germline assignment: CDR1 SGHRS and CDR2 YFSETQ. The CDR3 runs to 14 residues. V was shortened by 4 bases and J by 3 bases, with 14 bases between the two germline ends. CDR3 loop: CASSPGWDLYEQYF. The DNA for the CDR3 is TGCGCCAGCAGCCCGGGGTGGGATCTCTACGAGCAGTACTTC.

The sample holds a few counts of this clonotype. V gene TRBV20-1 combines with J gene TRBJ1-2, with 8 bases lining up with TRBD1. This CDR3 has 13 residues. Trimming cost V 7 bases and J 2 bases; bases outside gene matches: 6. Per the germline V gene, CDR1 is DFQATT and CDR2 is SNEGSKA (reference sequence). The CDR3 region is CSGGQAVNYGYTF. The CDR3, as DNA: TGCAGTGGGGGACAGGCCGTCAACTATGGCTACACCTTC.

In its sample, this clonotype was seen a few times. Written as DNA, the CDR3 is TGCGCCAGCACCTCGGGACTAGCGGGAGTAGAGACCCAGTACTTC. Translation: CASTSGLAGVETQYF. This rearrangement joins TRBV5-1 to TRBJ2-5, with 14 bases aligning to TRBD2. Per germline, CDR1 SGHRS and CDR2 YFSETQ. There are 15 residues in the CDR3. Unmatched junction bases numbered 5, after V lost 6 bases and J lost 4 bases. The entire variable domain, with the rest obtained from reference TRBV5-1 and TRBJ2-5, is as follows: KAGVTQTPRYLIKTRGQQVTLSCSPISGHRSVSWYQQTPGQGLQFLFEYFSETQRNKGNFPGRFSGRQFSNSRSEMNVSTLELGDSALYLCASTSGLAGVETQYFGPGTRLLVL.

This rearrangement joins TRBV29-1 to TRBJ2-5, with 12 nucleotides matching TRBD1. The CDR3 is 15 amino acids. J lost 5 bases, V lost 6 bases, and 10 bases had no gene match. In germline, CDR1 is SQVTM, CDR2 ANQGSEA. The CDR3 reads CSVRRGTGGSETQYF. The CDR3 DNA reads TGCAGCGTGAGACGTGGGACAGGGGGCAGCGAGACCCAGTACTTC.

The rearrangement uses TRBV7-2 and TRBJ2-7; unclear D gene. The V gene lost 1 base and the J gene lost 0 bases, with 10 bases spanning the gap. The CDR3 contains 15 residues. The germline gives CDR1 SGHTA, CDR2 FQGNSA. CDR3 in amino acids: CASSLDWGSSYEQYF. CDR3 DNA: TGTGCCAGCAGCTTAGATTGGGGTAGCTCCTACGAGCAGTACTTC.

This clonotype came up many times. This chain uses TRBV12-3 or TRBV12-4 with TRBJ2-2, with TRBD2 identical over 11 bases. The junction had 2 bases not matched to a gene; V was cut back by 9 bases and J by 2 bases. The CDR3 is 14 residues long. The CDR3 loop is CASRLAGNTGELFF. The DNA for the CDR3 is TGTGCCAGTAGACTAGCGGGAAACACCGGGGAGCTGTTTTTT.

This clonotype has only a few counts. The chain has TRBV20-1 and TRBJ2-1; 13 bases match TRBD2. The length of the CDR3 is 14 residues. Per the germline V gene, CDR1 is DFQATT and CDR2 is SNEGSKA (reference sequence). V gave up 5 bases and J gave up 8 bases; unmatched junction bases: 6. The CDR3 region is CSARTSGRADEQFF. The CDR3 region has the DNA TGCAGTGCTCGCACTAGCGGGAGGGCAGATGAGCAGTTCTTC.

This clonotype was seen at least ten times. CDR3 DNA sequence: TGTGCCAGCAGCCGTTTAGCGGGAGGGCAAGAGACCCAGTACTTC. Translated: CASSRLAGGQETQYF. The gene calls are TRBV6-1 and TRBJ2-5; 11 positions agree with TRBD2. Trimming took 6 bases from V and 2 from J; bases not matched to a gene: 5. The CDR3 is made up of 15 amino acids. The germline V gene has CDR1 MNHNS and CDR2 SASEGT.

The sample holds many counts of this clonotype. V usage is TRBV6-1 and J usage is TRBJ2-3; 7 bases map to TRBD2. This CDR3 has 14 amino acids. The V gene end was trimmed by 5 bases and the J gene end by 0 bases; junction bases not matched to a gene: 2. Germline CDR1 is MNHNS and CDR2 is SASEGT. CDR3 region: CASSTGGSTDTQYF. The CDR3 DNA is TGTGCCAGCAGTACGGGGGGAAGCACAGATACGCAGTATTTT.

The chain has TRBV20-1 and TRBJ2-1; TRBD2 matches 9 bases. Trimming took 8 bases from V and 4 from J; bases not matched to a gene: 6. The CDR3 is 13 amino acids. Germline V gene lookup returns CDR1 DFQATT and CDR2 SNEGSKA (reference sequence). The CDR3: CSTVAGAYNEQFF. The CDR3 nucleotides are TGCAGTACAGTAGCGGGAGCTTACAATGAGCAGTTCTTC.

This clonotype occurred many times. The V call is TRBV11-2, the J call TRBJ2-1; D gene ambiguous. The germline V and J ends were trimmed by 7 bases and 6 bases, with 7 bases remaining between them. CDR3 length: 11 residues. Germline V CDR1 and CDR2: SGHAT, FQNNGV. The CDR3 sequence is CASTLLNEQFF. The CDR3 nucleotides are TGTGCCAGCACCCTACTCAATGAGCAGTTCTTC.

In its sample, this clonotype was seen a few times. The chain combines TRBV30 with TRBJ1-5, with D maybe TRBD1 (6 bases). The CDR3 sequence is 13 residues long. V was cut by 0 bases and J by 9 bases, with 12 bases left in between. Germline values: CDR1 GTSNPN, CDR2 SVGIG (reference sequence). The DNA for the CDR3 is TGTGCCTGGAGTGTACATGGGACAAGGCCCCAGCATTTT. Protein sequence: CAWSVHGTRPQHF.

In this sample, this clonotype turned up a few times. The V call is TRBV14, the J call TRBJ2-7; D gene unclear. The V gene lost 1 base and the J gene lost 2 bases, with 9 bases spanning the gap. The CDR3 consists of 14 residues. CDR1 is SGHDN, CDR2 FVKESK, per germline. The CDR3 nucleotides are TGTGCCAGCAGCCAAGCAGCCGAGGCCTACGAGCAGTACTTC. As protein: CASSQAAEAYEQYF.

The sample holds a few counts of this clonotype. The chain joins TRBV6-5 to TRBJ2-2, with 8 bases identical to TRBD2. The CDR3 is 16 residues long. Germline V gives CDR1 MNHEY, CDR2 SVGAGI. With V trimmed by 2 bases and J by 4 bases, 6 bases remained unmatched. The CDR3 here is CASSYGSGGLTGELFF. In DNA form, the CDR3 reads TGTGCCAGCAGTTACGGGTCGGGAGGGCTCACCGGGGAGCTGTTTTTT.

The table lists this clonotype with many counts. The V gene is TRBV7-2, the J gene TRBJ2-1; D is perhaps TRBD2 (6 bases). This CDR3 spans 14 amino acids. Germline-derived CDR1 and CDR2 are SGHTA and FQGNSA. V was clipped by 7 bases and J by 8 bases, with 18 bases between them. The CDR3 here is CASTSPIAAHEQFF. The CDR3 DNA is TGTGCCAGCACCTCCCCAATAGCGGCACATGAGCAGTTCTTC.

This clonotype was seen ten or more times. V and J are TRBV27 and TRBJ2-3; possible D gene TRBD1, 6 bases. The CDR3 sequence is 16 residues long. Germline V gives CDR1 MNHEY, CDR2 SMNVEV (reference sequence). Trimming took off 1 base at V and 0 bases at J, with 11 bases between the two ends. The CDR3 region is CASSLYPGQSTDTQYF. The DNA of the CDR3 is TGTGCCAGCAGTTTATACCCGGGACAAAGCACAGATACGCAGTATTTT.

This clonotype appeared many times. This chain uses TRBV29-1 with TRBJ2-7; 9 bases agree with TRBD1. Germline values: CDR1 SQVTM, CDR2 ANQGSEA. The CDR3 extends over 15 amino acids. V shed 0 bases, J shed 5 bases, and the junction held 8 bases outside the gene matches. CDR3 DNA: TGCAGCGTTGAAGATCGCGGGACAGGGTTGGACGAGCAGTACTTC. Amino acids: CSVEDRGTGLDEQYF.

This clonotype was observed at least ten times. The chain links TRBV29-1 to TRBJ2-7, with D possibly TRBD2 on 6 matching bases. The CDR3 contains 16 residues. Per the germline V gene, CDR1 is SQVTM and CDR2 is ANQGSEA. V lost 1 base and J lost 4, with 20 bases in between. The CDR3 region is CSVEGRGGRGRYEQYF. The DNA for the CDR3 is TGCAGCGTTGAAGGTCGCGGTGGCCGGGGGAGGTACGAGCAGTACTTC.

The rearrangement uses TRBV20-1 and TRBJ2-1, with a tentative D call TRBD2 (6 bases). This CDR3 is built from 15 residues. V shed 5 bases and J shed 4 bases, with 18 bases lying between them. From germline, CDR1 is DFQATT and CDR2 SNEGSKA (reference sequence). The CDR3 nucleotides are TGCAGTGCTCCCCTGGGGGGAGCTTTGTACAATGAGCAGTTCTTC. Translation gives CSAPLGGALYNEQFF.

This clonotype showed up many times. The chain combines TRBV20-1 with TRBJ2-7; 8 bases map to TRBD2. The germline CDR1 and CDR2 sequences are DFQATT and SNEGSKA (reference sequence). J lost 2 bases, V lost 1 base, and 7 bases had no gene match. This CDR3 region has 15 residues. The CDR3 spells CSARAPLAAPYEQYF. Written as DNA, the CDR3 is TGCAGTGCTAGAGCACCACTAGCGGCCCCCTACGAGCAGTACTTC.

This clonotype was counted ten times or more. The V gene is TRBV7-2, the J gene TRBJ2-5, with TRBD2 identical over 8 bases. Germline-derived CDR1 and CDR2 are SGHTA and FQGNSA. The CDR3 extends over 17 amino acids. After removal of 1 base from V and 4 bases from J, the junction contained 11 bases not matched to a gene. The CDR3 DNA is TGTGCCAGCAGCTTAGTAGTTAGCGGGGATTCCCGAGAGACCCAGTACTTC. Translated: CASSLVVSGDSRETQYF.

The sample holds many counts of this clonotype. The genes are TRBV7-2 and TRBJ1-5, with unresolved D. This CDR3 has 13 amino acids. Trimming left V 0 bases short and J 8 bases short, with 8 bases between. Germline V CDR1 and CDR2: SGHTA, FQGNSA. The CDR3 sequence is CASSLAIEKPQHF. The CDR3 nucleotides read TGTGCCAGCAGCTTAGCCATTGAGAAGCCCCAGCATTTT. The whole variable domain, filled in from reference TRBV7-2 and TRBJ1-5, reads GAGVSQSPSNKVTEKGKDVELRCDPISGHTALYWYRQSLGQGLEFLIYFQGNSAPDKSGLPSDRFSAERTGGSVSTLTIQRTQQEDSAVYLCASSLAIEKPQHFGDGTRLSIL.

The chain uses TRBV11-2 and TRBJ2-3, with 14 bases fitting TRBD2. This CDR3 spans 20 amino acids. With V trimmed by 4 bases and J by 5 bases, 17 bases remained unmatched. Germline assignment: CDR1 SGHAT and CDR2 FQNNGV. CDR3 protein: CASSSNGLAGGPPFGDTQYF. CDR3 sequence (DNA): TGTGCCAGCAGCTCTAACGGACTAGCGGGAGGCCCACCCTTTGGAGATACGCAGTATTTT.

This clonotype showed up just a few times. V and J are TRBV20-1 and TRBJ1-1; unclear D gene. The CDR3 covers 12 residues. From germline, CDR1 is DFQATT and CDR2 SNEGSKA (reference sequence). The V end lost 3 bases, the J end lost 2 bases, and 7 bases lay between the germline ends. CDR3 residues: CSASLGNTEAFF. The CDR3 nucleotides are TGCAGTGCTAGTTTGGGAAACACTGAAGCTTTCTTT.

This clonotype was observed a handful of times. The chain couples TRBV7-8 to TRBJ1-5, with a tentative D call TRBD1 (6 bases). V was trimmed by 3 bases and J by 2 bases, leaving 8 bases between them. This CDR3 comprises 14 residues. Germline CDR1 and CDR2: SGHVS and FQNEAQ. The CDR3 spells CASSFPGGNQPQHF. The DNA for the CDR3 is TGTGCCAGCAGCTTCCCAGGGGGCAATCAGCCCCAGCATTTT.

This clonotype was counted ten times or more. The CDR3 sequence is CASSFSLYDNEQFF. The CDR3 DNA is TGTGCCAGCAGTTTCAGCCTGTACGACAATGAGCAGTTCTTC. This sequence joins TRBV12-3 or TRBV12-4 and TRBJ2-1; D unclear. This CDR3 spans 14 amino acids. The V and J ends lost 3 bases and 5 bases respectively, with 11 bases between them.

This clonotype was counted at least ten times. The chain has TRBV7-2 and TRBJ2-5; D ambiguous. Germline V gives CDR1 SGHTA, CDR2 FQGNSA. Between the trimmed V and J ends, which lost 2 bases and 4 bases, there was a span of 8 bases. The length of the CDR3 is 13 residues. The CDR3 region has the DNA TGTGCCAGCAGCTTATGGAAAGGAGAGACCCAGTACTTC. Its protein product is CASSLWKGETQYF.

This clonotype was found many times. V is TRBV20-1 and J is TRBJ2-5; 7 nucleotides agree with TRBD2. The junction had 14 bases not matched to a gene; V was cut back by 5 bases and J by 5 bases. The length of the CDR3 is 15 residues. The germline gives CDR1 DFQATT, CDR2 SNEGSKA (reference sequence). CDR3 in DNA: TGCAGTGCTTACGGGAGCGGGGTATCTGAGGAGACCCAGTACTTC. Amino acids: CSAYGSGVSEETQYF.

This clonotype showed up many times. This chain links TRBV5-1 with TRBJ1-2, with no clear D. Germline loops: CDR1 SGHRS, CDR2 YFSETQ. V lost 0 bases, J lost 3 bases, and 6 bases lay in between. The CDR3 runs to 13 residues. The DNA of the CDR3 is TGCGCCAGCAGCTTGGTCCAGGACTATGGCTACACCTTC. Translation gives CASSLVQDYGYTF. Using reference TRBV5-1 and TRBJ1-2 for the parts outside the CDR3, the full variable domain is KAGVTQTPRYLIKTRGQQVTLSCSPISGHRSVSWYQQTPGQGLQFLFEYFSETQRNKGNFPGRFSGRQFSNSRSEMNVSTLELGDSALYLCASSLVQDYGYTFGSGTRLTVV.